The rows below give T cell receptor beta chains drawn from one sample of a study of tumor-infiltrating lymphocytes in primary liver carcinoma. MiXCR, run by TCRdb on the multiplex PCR reads, gives a single entry per CDR3 protein. Of some 130,000 distinct CDR3 sequences listed, nearly 70% were seen once; the top ten hold 8.1%. The sequencing input was tumor-adjacent normal liver tissue. Receptor source: a woman aged 55 to 70 with primary liver carcinoma and hepatitis B virus infection. CDR3s include the opening cysteine and the closing phenylalanine or tryptophan. D genes are given only for firm matches. Some rows have no size entry. The others give once, few or many, or a class for an expanded clone.

V gene: TRBV5-1; D gene: -; J gene: TRBJ2-7; clone size: many; CDR3 protein: CASSLGRGASYEQYF; CDR3 DNA: TGCGCCAGCAGCTTGGGAAGGGGCGCGTCCTACGAGCAGTACTTC
V gene: TRBV11-1; D gene: -; J gene: TRBJ2-7; clone size: -; CDR3 protein: CASSASGWGNSYEQYF; CDR3 DNA: TGTGCCAGCAGCGCCTCGGGATGGGGCAACTCCTACGAACAGTACTTC
V gene: TRBV6-5; D gene: -; J gene: TRBJ2-7; clone size: many; CDR3 protein: CASFTTTGTKGYEQYF; CDR3 DNA: TGTGCCAGTTTCACGACCACGGGGACAAAGGGCTACGAGCAGTACTTC
V gene: TRBV21-1; D gene: -; J gene: TRBJ2-2; clone size: -; CDR3 protein: CASSKRGQLASSNTGELFF; CDR3 DNA: TGTGCCAGCAGCAAAAGGGGACAGTTAGCCTCTTCGAACACCGGGGAGCTGTTTTTT
V gene: TRBV28; D gene: TRBD1; J gene: TRBJ2-4; clone size: -; CDR3 protein: CASSIGGTNIQYF; CDR3 DNA: TGTGCCAGCAGTATAGGGGGCACAAACATTCAGTACTTC
V gene: TRBV11-2; D gene: TRBD2; J gene: TRBJ2-7; clone size: -; CDR3 protein: CASSYNQPGLVGGEQYF; CDR3 DNA: TGTGCCAGCAGCTATAACCAGCCGGGACTAGTTGGCGGGGAGCAGTACTTC
V gene: TRBV6-1; D gene: TRBD1; J gene: TRBJ1-2; clone size: -; CDR3 protein: CASSDRRTGEARYTF; CDR3 DNA: TGCGCCAGCAGTGATCGGCGAACAGGGGAGGCTCGCTACACCTTC
V gene: TRBV6-1; D gene: -; J gene: TRBJ1-5; clone size: few; CDR3 protein: CANSEALGPNQPQHF; CDR3 DNA: TGTGCCAATAGTGAAGCGCTAGGGCCAAATCAGCCCCAGCATTTT
V gene: TRBV12-3/TRBV12-4; D gene: -; J gene: TRBJ1-3; clone size: few; CDR3 protein: CTSSFGRHPSGNTIYF; CDR3 DNA: TGTACCAGCAGTTTCGGGCGTCACCCCTCTGGAAACACCATATATTTT
V gene: TRBV4-1; D gene: TRBD2; J gene: TRBJ2-3; clone size: many; CDR3 protein: CASSRTSRTSGMDTQYF; CDR3 DNA: TGCGCCAGCAGCCGGACCTCCAGGACTAGCGGGATGGATACGCAGTATTTT
V gene: TRBV10-1; D gene: TRBD1; J gene: TRBJ1-1; clone size: -; CDR3 protein: CASSDTGTANTEVFF; CDR3 DNA: TGCGCCAGCAGTGACACCGGGACAGCGAATACTGAAGTTTTCTTT
V gene: TRBV4-2; D gene: -; J gene: TRBJ1-3; clone size: -; CDR3 protein: CASSYPQGDAIHF; CDR3 DNA: TGTGCCAGCAGCTACCCGCAGGGCGACGCCATACATTTT
V gene: TRBV7-9; D gene: -; J gene: TRBJ1-1; clone size: -; CDR3 protein: CASSRTGLGTGAFF; CDR3 DNA: TGTGCAAGCAGCCGAACAGGGTTAGGGACTGGAGCTTTCTTT
V gene: TRBV6-5; D gene: TRBD2; J gene: TRBJ2-1; clone size: -; CDR3 protein: CASSTAGVSYDEQIF; CDR3 DNA: TGTGCCAGCAGTACAGCGGGGGTTTCCTACGATGAGCAGATCTTC
V gene: TRBV11-1; D gene: -; J gene: TRBJ2-3; clone size: -; CDR3 protein: CASNFAASDTQYF; CDR3 DNA: TGTGCCAGCAACTTTGCTGCGTCAGATACGCAGTATTTT
V gene: TRBV11-3; D gene: -; J gene: TRBJ2-1; clone size: -; CDR3 protein: CVSSLDFFFRGSSYNEQSF; CDR3 DNA: TGTGTCAGCAGCTTAGATTTTTTTTTCAGGGGAAGCTCCTACAATGAGCAGTCCTTC
V gene: TRBV5-1; D gene: TRBD2; J gene: TRBJ2-7; clone size: -; CDR3 protein: CASSLLARGYERYF; CDR3 DNA: TGCGCCAGCAGCTTACTAGCGAGGGGCTACGAGCGGTACTTC
V gene: TRBV28; D gene: -; J gene: TRBJ2-1; clone size: -; CDR3 protein: CARSRARGLNEQFF; CDR3 DNA: TGTGCCAGGAGTCGCGCCCGGGGGTTAAATGAGCAGTTCTTC
V gene: TRBV28; D gene: -; J gene: TRBJ2-7; clone size: few; CDR3 protein: CASSLSEWGNPGGNEQYF; CDR3 DNA: TGTGCCAGCAGCCTATCCGAGTGGGGGAACCCTGGGGGGAACGAGCAGTACTTC
V gene: TRBV6-2/TRBV6-3; D gene: TRBD2; J gene: TRBJ2-7; clone size: once; CDR3 protein: CVSSSNRLAGGGERYF; CDR3 DNA: TGTGTCAGCAGCTCCAACCGACTAGCGGGAGGGGGCGAGCGGTACTTC
V gene: TRBV24-1; D gene: -; J gene: TRBJ2-3; clone size: -; CDR3 protein: CATSDATVRQGVADTQYF; CDR3 DNA: TGTGCCACCAGTGATGCTACTGTGCGACAAGGGGTGGCAGATACGCAGTATTTT
V gene: TRBV6-5; D gene: -; J gene: TRBJ2-7; clone size: -; CDR3 protein: CASSYSRGQTYEWYF; CDR3 DNA: TGTGCCAGCAGTTACTCCCGGGGTCAAACCTACGAGTGGTACTTC
V gene: TRBV4-2; D gene: -; J gene: TRBJ1-1; clone size: -; CDR3 protein: CASSQDRIGQGTETFF; CDR3 DNA: TGTGCCAGCAGCCAAGATAGGATAGGGCAGGGCACTGAAACTTTCTTT
V gene: TRBV7-8; D gene: -; J gene: TRBJ1-1; clone size: once; CDR3 protein: CASGLAESYRTRNTEAFF; CDR3 DNA: TGTGCCAGCGGCCTAGCCGAATCTTACAGGACGAGGAACACTGAAGCTTTCTTT
V gene: TRBV11-2; D gene: -; J gene: TRBJ2-7; clone size: -; CDR3 protein: CASSLTRRAYEQYF; CDR3 DNA: TGTGCTAGCAGCTTAACACGGAGAGCCTATGAGCAGTACTTC
V gene: TRBV4-1; D gene: -; J gene: TRBJ1-2; clone size: few; CDR3 protein: CASSRDQQLGNYGYTF; CDR3 DNA: TGCGCCAGCAGCCGAGATCAACAGTTAGGAAACTATGGCTACACCTTC
V gene: TRBV29-1; D gene: TRBD1; J gene: TRBJ1-1; clone size: many; CDR3 protein: CSGWDRAGTEAFF; CDR3 DNA: TGCAGCGGATGGGACAGGGCGGGCACTGAAGCTTTCTTT
V gene: TRBV28; D gene: -; J gene: TRBJ2-2; clone size: many; CDR3 protein: CASSFSPAPGTGELFF; CDR3 DNA: TGTGCCAGCAGTTTTAGCCCCGCCCCTGGGACCGGGGAGCTGTTTTTT
V gene: TRBV11-2; D gene: TRBD2; J gene: TRBJ2-1; clone size: -; CDR3 protein: CARNLGTSGYNVQFF; CDR3 DNA: TGTGCCAGGAACTTAGGGACTAGCGGTTACAATGTGCAGTTCTTC
V gene: TRBV20-1; D gene: TRBD2; J gene: TRBJ2-7; clone size: -; CDR3 protein: CSARGWTSGYYEQYF; CDR3 DNA: TGCAGTGCTAGAGGATGGACTAGCGGGTACTACGAGCAGTACTTC
V gene: TRBV11-2; D gene: TRBD1; J gene: TRBJ1-1; clone size: -; CDR3 protein: CASSSLTGAWNTETFF; CDR3 DNA: TGTGCCAGTAGCTCCTTAACAGGGGCTTGGAACACTGAAACTTTCTTT
V gene: TRBV5-4; D gene: -; J gene: TRBJ2-1; clone size: -; CDR3 protein: CVSSSDSGRANEQFF; CDR3 DNA: TGTGTCAGCAGCTCCGACAGTGGGCGCGCCAATGAGCAGTTCTTC
V gene: TRBV29-1; D gene: TRBD2; J gene: TRBJ2-2; clone size: -; CDR3 protein: CSIPGDYQNTGEPFF; CDR3 DNA: TGCAGCATCCCCGGGGACTACCAAAACACCGGGGAGCCGTTTTTT
V gene: TRBV6-6; D gene: TRBD1; J gene: TRBJ1-4; clone size: many; CDR3 protein: CASSSSGGGATNEKLFF; CDR3 DNA: TGTGCCAGCAGTTCTTCAGGGGGGGGTGCAACTAATGAAAAACTGTTTTTT
V gene: TRBV10-3; D gene: -; J gene: TRBJ1-1; clone size: -; CDR3 protein: CVIRGSGTYTEVFF; CDR3 DNA: TGTGTCATCAGGGGCTCCGGGACCTACACTGAAGTTTTCTTT
V gene: TRBV29-1; D gene: TRBD1; J gene: TRBJ2-7; clone size: many; CDR3 protein: CSALRGTGVDEQYF; CDR3 DNA: TGCAGCGCGCTCAGGGGGACAGGGGTCGACGAGCAGTACTTC
V gene: TRBV11-2; D gene: -; J gene: TRBJ2-3; clone size: -; CDR3 protein: CASSTGLPTDTQYF; CDR3 DNA: TGTGCCAGCAGCACGGGGCTTCCTACAGATACGCAGTATTTT
V gene: TRBV11-2; D gene: TRBD1; J gene: TRBJ2-2; clone size: once; CDR3 protein: CASTRRQGLRELFF; CDR3 DNA: TGTGCCAGCACCAGAAGACAGGGTCTGAGGGAGCTGTTTTTT
V gene: TRBV4-1; D gene: TRBD1; J gene: TRBJ1-1; clone size: many; CDR3 protein: CASSQRGQGEVEAFF; CDR3 DNA: TGCGCCAGCAGCCAAAGGGGACAGGGGGAGGTTGAAGCTTTCTTT
V gene: TRBV11-2; D gene: -; J gene: TRBJ2-3; clone size: once; CDR3 protein: CAIGLGGLTYTSDTQYF; CDR3 DNA: TGTGCCATCGGCTTAGGGGGACTAACGTACACGTCAGATACGCAATATTTT
V gene: TRBV29-1; D gene: -; J gene: TRBJ2-1; clone size: -; CDR3 protein: CSVDGVSSREISSYNEQFF; CDR3 DNA: TGCAGCGTTGATGGGGTGTCTAGTCGAGAAATCAGCTCCTACAATGAGCAGTTCTTC
V gene: TRBV6-6; D gene: -; J gene: TRBJ1-4; clone size: once; CDR3 protein: CVSSYRRLQETNEKLFF; CDR3 DNA: TGTGTCAGCAGTTACCGGAGACTACAAGAAACCAATGAAAAACTGTTCTTT